The clone carrying this T cell receptor (beta chain) was counted at least ten times. Its antigen is unidentified. Study findings and constraints: Tumor Tregs overlapped most with tumor, then blood, naive CD4+ cells.

Germline assignment: CDR1 MNHEY and CDR2 SMNVEV (reference sequence). This CDR3 comprises 14 residues. V lost 7 bases, J lost 8 bases, and 6 bases stayed unmatched. Constant-region reverse primers amplified full-length variable regions, followed by semi-nested Nested Universal Primer A PCR. TCRdb reprocessed the 5' RACE reads via MiXCR and lists one record per CDR3 protein. The sample has some 40,000 distinct CDR3 sequences; around a fifth are singletons. Treg sorting used a CD4+CD25+CD127-/low gate. The chain uses TRBV27 and TRBJ2-1; 12 nucleotides line up with TRBD2. The specimen was Tregs sorted from a lymph node. The TCR sequence derives from a female donor with breast cancer. The CDR3 region has the DNA TGTGCCAGCAATCTAGCGGGAGGGACCGATGAGCAGTTCTTC. Protein sequence: CASNLAGGTDEQFF.